The clone carrying this T cell receptor beta chain has a count of ten or more. The data were taken from a study of early T cells in non-severe SARS-CoV-2 infection. Attachment of unique molecular identifiers was made to individual cDNA molecules. TCRdb redid the calling of the 5' RACE reads with MiXCR, one entry per CDR3 protein. The sample has 80,000 to 100,000 distinct CDR3 sequences, 14% seen once. CDR3 size: 18 residues. Trimming cost V 4 bases and J 6 bases; bases outside gene matches: 16. The sample comprised whole blood. V and J are TRBV12-3 or TRBV12-4 and TRBJ1-3; 9 nucleotides match TRBD1. This clonotype was sampled from an adult who was a healthcare worker with PCR-confirmed SARS-CoV-2 infection or an uninfected control (not recorded which). CDR3 DNA: TGTGCCAGCAGTTCCTACCCTCCGGGACAGGGCACGGAAAACACCATATATTTT. This translates into CASSSYPPGQGTENTIYF.